This is a list of T cell receptor beta chains from one sample in a study of brain T cells in children with intractable seizures. Data came from immunoSEQ multiplex PCR; TCRdb stores just in-frame clones and leaves some out. The data contain 300,000 to 400,000 clones, over 85% of them singletons. This material consisted of peripheral blood, taken 4 to 5 months after surgery. The source is a boy in the first two years of life with tuberous sclerosis and intractable seizures. The CDR3 runs from the conserved cysteine through the conserved F or W. The D gene is left open where the match is weak. Clone size is given for some rows only: seen once, a few or many times, or a class if the clone is expanded.

d_gene: TRBD1
v_gene: TRBV4-2
abundance: NA
j_gene: TRBJ1-2
CDR3nt: TGTGCCAGCAGCCCCCCGGGACAGGGGGCGCGGGGCTATGGCTACACCTTC
CDR3aa: CASSPPGQGARGYGYTF

d_gene: NA
v_gene: TRBV27
abundance: NA
j_gene: TRBJ2-5
CDR3nt: TGTGCCAGCAAACGGAGTCAAGAGACCCAGTACTTC
CDR3aa: CASKRSQETQYF

d_gene: NA
v_gene: TRBV7-6
abundance: NA
j_gene: TRBJ2-7
CDR3nt: TGTGCCAGCAGCTTAGAGGCAGCTAACGAGCAGTACTTC
CDR3aa: CASSLEAANEQYF

d_gene: TRBD1
v_gene: TRBV4-1
abundance: NA
j_gene: TRBJ1-5
CDR3nt: TGCGCCAGCAGCCGGACAGGGCTGAGCAATCAGCCCCAGCATTTT
CDR3aa: CASSRTGLSNQPQHF

d_gene: NA
v_gene: TRBV30
abundance: NA
j_gene: TRBJ1-3
CDR3nt: TGTGCCTGGAGCAGACACTCCTCTGGAAACACCATATATTTT
CDR3aa: CAWSRHSSGNTIYF

d_gene: TRBD2
v_gene: TRBV5-6
abundance: NA
j_gene: TRBJ2-5
CDR3nt: TGTGCCAGCACCGGACTAGCGGGAGGAGCAGAGACCCAGTACTTC
CDR3aa: CASTGLAGGAETQYF

d_gene: TRBD2
v_gene: TRBV3-1/TRBV3-2
abundance: NA
j_gene: TRBJ2-5
CDR3nt: TGTGCCAGCAGCCGTGGTTTTCGGGGTTATTTGACTAGCGGGAGGAAAGAGACCCAGTACTTC
CDR3aa: CASSRGFRGYLTSGRKETQYF

d_gene: NA
v_gene: TRBV30
abundance: NA
j_gene: TRBJ1-2
CDR3nt: TGTGCCTGGAGGGAACTAATGGAGATTGGCTACACCTTC
CDR3aa: CAWRELMEIGYTF

d_gene: TRBD1
v_gene: TRBV28
abundance: NA
j_gene: TRBJ2-7
CDR3nt: TGTGCCAGCAGTTTAGCCTCTCGACAGGGTCCCGAGCAGTACTTC
CDR3aa: CASSLASRQGPEQYF

d_gene: NA
v_gene: TRBV7-8
abundance: NA
j_gene: TRBJ2-1
CDR3nt: TGTGCCAGCAGCTTGGCCAGCTCCTACAATGAGCAGTTCTTC
CDR3aa: CASSLASSYNEQFF

d_gene: NA
v_gene: TRBV2
abundance: NA
j_gene: TRBJ2-3
CDR3nt: TGTGCCAGCGCTCGCCCAGATACGCAGTATTTT
CDR3aa: CASARPDTQYF

d_gene: NA
v_gene: TRBV30
abundance: NA
j_gene: TRBJ2-7
CDR3nt: TGTGCCTGGAGTCCCCTTGGCGGCTCCTACGAGCAGTACTTC
CDR3aa: CAWSPLGGSYEQYF

d_gene: TRBD1
v_gene: TRBV27
abundance: once
j_gene: TRBJ1-2
CDR3nt: TGTGCCAGCGGAACTTGGAGGGGGCTGTATGGCTACACCTTC
CDR3aa: CASGTWRGLYGYTF

d_gene: TRBD1
v_gene: TRBV7-9
abundance: once
j_gene: TRBJ1-1
CDR3nt: TGTGCCAGCAGCTTCACAGGGGCCCTCAACACTGAAGCTTTCTTT
CDR3aa: CASSFTGALNTEAFF

d_gene: TRBD1
v_gene: TRBV11-3
abundance: NA
j_gene: TRBJ1-2
CDR3nt: TGTGCCAGCAGCATGGGACAGGGAAGTGGCTACACCTTC
CDR3aa: CASSMGQGSGYTF

d_gene: NA
v_gene: TRBV27
abundance: once
j_gene: TRBJ1-2
CDR3nt: TGTGCCAGCAGTTCCCGAATCGACCGGGCTTGGGGCTACACCTTC
CDR3aa: CASSSRIDRAWGYTF

d_gene: NA
v_gene: TRBV5-4
abundance: NA
j_gene: TRBJ2-3
CDR3nt: TGTGCCAGCAGCTTGGATCAGCGGGGCACAGATACGCAGTATTTT
CDR3aa: CASSLDQRGTDTQYF

d_gene: NA
v_gene: TRBV30
abundance: NA
j_gene: TRBJ1-6
CDR3nt: TGTGCCTGGAGTGTACCGGGCACCCCACCCCTCCACTTT
CDR3aa: CAWSVPGTPPLHF

d_gene: NA
v_gene: TRBV7-2
abundance: once
j_gene: TRBJ2-7
CDR3nt: TGTGCCAGCACCCTAAACCCCCGCTACGAGCAGTACTTC
CDR3aa: CASTLNPRYEQYF

d_gene: TRBD2
v_gene: TRBV9
abundance: NA
j_gene: TRBJ2-5
CDR3nt: TGTGCCAGCAGCGCCGTAGCGGGAGGGGCAGAGACCCAGTACTTC
CDR3aa: CASSAVAGGAETQYF

d_gene: NA
v_gene: TRBV30
abundance: NA
j_gene: TRBJ1-6
CDR3nt: TGTGCCTGGAGTGAGGTCTTTGGTTCACCCCTCCACTTT
CDR3aa: CAWSEVFGSPLHF

d_gene: NA
v_gene: TRBV7-9
abundance: NA
j_gene: TRBJ1-5
CDR3nt: TGTGCCAGCAGCTTAGGACAGGAAAGGCATAGCAATCAGCCCCAGCATTTT
CDR3aa: CASSLGQERHSNQPQHF

d_gene: NA
v_gene: TRBV27
abundance: NA
j_gene: TRBJ2-1
CDR3nt: TGTGCCAGCAGCCTCCAGGGACTGAGCTCCTACAATGAGCAGTTCTTC
CDR3aa: CASSLQGLSSYNEQFF

d_gene: NA
v_gene: TRBV19
abundance: once
j_gene: TRBJ1-3
CDR3nt: TGTGCCAGTAGTTCACAGGGATCGTCGGGAAACACCATATATTTT
CDR3aa: CASSSQGSSGNTIYF

d_gene: TRBD2
v_gene: TRBV19
abundance: NA
j_gene: TRBJ2-1
CDR3nt: TGTGCCAGTAGTCCGGGGACTAGCGGGGGTGATGAGCAGTTCTTC
CDR3aa: CASSPGTSGGDEQFF

d_gene: TRBD2
v_gene: TRBV3-1/TRBV3-2
abundance: NA
j_gene: TRBJ2-7
CDR3nt: TGTGCCAGCAGCCAAGACGGGACTAGCGGTGTCTACGAGCAGTACTTC
CDR3aa: CASSQDGTSGVYEQYF

d_gene: TRBD1
v_gene: TRBV2
abundance: NA
j_gene: TRBJ2-3
CDR3nt: TGTGCCAGCAGTGCTCATCCGGACAGGCCTCTTGGGGATACGCAGTATTTT
CDR3aa: CASSAHPDRPLGDTQYF

d_gene: NA
v_gene: TRBV6-2/TRBV6-3
abundance: once
j_gene: TRBJ2-1
CDR3nt: TGTGCCAGCAGTTCGGGGAGCAATGAGCAGTTCTTC
CDR3aa: CASSSGSNEQFF

d_gene: NA
v_gene: TRBV7-7
abundance: NA
j_gene: TRBJ2-2
CDR3nt: TGTGCTAGTCAGGGGAACACCGGGGAGCTGTTTTTT
CDR3aa: CASQGNTGELFF

d_gene: NA
v_gene: TRBV12-3/TRBV12-4
abundance: few
j_gene: TRBJ1-5
CDR3nt: TGTGCCAGCAGTTTGGGTCAGCCCCAGCATTTT
CDR3aa: CASSLGQPQHF